This TCR beta chain was documented in a study of shared clonotypes between healthy human individuals. Study-level information: The study enrolled a couple of women and a few men aged 18 to 49.

Assay used: immunoSEQ multiplex PCR; TCRdb lists only in-frame clones, some missing. The sample consists of around 2,000,000 clones, 85% to 95% of them appearing once. Germline values: CDR1 SGHVS, CDR2 FNYEAQ. V lost 1 base and J lost 0, with 13 bases in between. This CDR3 spans 16 amino acids. Every donor, a Caucasian adult, lived in Nashville, Tennessee. Sequences were obtained from naive CD4+ T cells sorted from blood. As for subset: CD45RA+ positively selected. This clonotype was sampled from a man in his late teens or twenties in good health. J is TRBJ2-7 and V is TRBV7-6, with D uncertain. In DNA form, the CDR3 reads TGTGCCAGCAGCTTAGATCCTTCACCAAACTCCTACGAGCAGTACTTC. This translates into CASSLDPSPNSYEQYF.